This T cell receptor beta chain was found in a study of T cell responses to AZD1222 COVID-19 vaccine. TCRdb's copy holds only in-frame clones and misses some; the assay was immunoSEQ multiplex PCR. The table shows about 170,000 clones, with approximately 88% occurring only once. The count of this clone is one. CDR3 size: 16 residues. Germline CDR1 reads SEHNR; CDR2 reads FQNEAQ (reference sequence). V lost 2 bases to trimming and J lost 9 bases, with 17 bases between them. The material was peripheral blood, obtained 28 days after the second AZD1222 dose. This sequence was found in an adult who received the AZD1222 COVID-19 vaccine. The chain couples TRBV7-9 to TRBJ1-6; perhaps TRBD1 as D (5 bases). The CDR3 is CASSLTSGLLTSPLHF. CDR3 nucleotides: TGTGCCAGCAGCTTAACCTCGGGACTCTTGACTTCACCCCTCCACTTT.